A single T cell receptor (beta chain) is shown here with its context. The target antigen is unknown. V lost 4 bases to trimming and J lost 4 bases, with 20 bases between them. The CDR3 spans 15 residues. Germline V gives CDR1 SQVTM, CDR2 ANQGSEA. This entry comes from a study of shared clonotypes between healthy human individuals. Every subset's genomic DNA went evenly onto several immunoSEQ plates. Using ten immunoSEQ deep assay plates, investigators sequenced unsorted PBMC DNA. TCRdb's copy holds only in-frame clones and misses some; the assay was immunoSEQ multiplex PCR. The sample yields hundreds of thousands of clones, roughly 77% seen once. Findings and limits, study-wide: Tissue TCR repertoires likely differ from these blood-only repertoires. Few donors limited the genetic and exposure-history diversity represented.

The J gene is TRBJ2-7, the V gene TRBV29-1, with D uncertain. The sequencing sample was made of PBMCs. The origin of this receptor is a woman aged 40 to 49 in good health. Some clones in this sample may be carry-over from other donors' samples. This CDR3 is CSVVGELLNEYEQYF. The DNA for the CDR3 is TGCAGCGTTGTTGGGGAACTCCTCAATGAATACGAGCAGTACTTC.